This is a list of T cell receptor beta chains from one sample in a study of T-cell reconstitution after alpha-beta-depleted transplantation in children. TCRdb itself ran the PCR reads through MiXCR, one entry per CDR3 protein. The table records about 120,000 distinct CDR3 sequences, 10% of them present only once. This sample comprised PBMCs from the stem cell graft donor, obtained from the stem cell graft. The receptor set was obtained from a human donor who donated a stem cell graft to a child with acute lymphoblastic leukemia. CDR3s include the opening cysteine and the closing phenylalanine or tryptophan. The order of the fields is CDR3 length, J gene, D gene, clone size, V gene, CDR3 DNA, CDR3 protein. D genes are given only for firm matches. The size of a clone is reported for some rows only, either as once, few or many, or as a class for expanded clones.

length: 15; J: TRBJ2-1; D: -; size: many; V: TRBV12-3/TRBV12-4; DNA: TGTGCCAGCAGTTTAATGTTCGGGCCGGACAATGAGCAGTTCTTC; CDR3: CASSLMFGPDNEQFF
length: 17; J: TRBJ2-1; D: -; size: many; V: TRBV6-5; DNA: TGTGCCAGCAGTTACTCGATGGGCGACCTCTCCTACAATGAGCAGTTCTTC; CDR3: CASSYSMGDLSYNEQFF
length: 14; J: TRBJ1-5; D: TRBD1; size: many; V: TRBV11-2; DNA: TGTGCCAGCAGCCAAGACAGGGCCCATCAGCCCCAGCATTTT; CDR3: CASSQDRAHQPQHF
length: 14; J: TRBJ2-2; D: -; size: many; V: TRBV27; DNA: TGTGCCAGCAGTTTGGTATTCCACACCGGGGAGCTGTTTTTT; CDR3: CASSLVFHTGELFF
length: 13; J: TRBJ1-4; D: -; size: many; V: TRBV20-1; DNA: TGCAGTTCTCTCTCTGCAACTAATGAAAAACTGTTTTTT; CDR3: CSSLSATNEKLFF
length: 17; J: TRBJ2-1; D: TRBD1; size: -; V: TRBV20-1; DNA: TGCTGTGCTAGAGACCTGACAGGGACCTTCTCCTACAATGAGCAGTTCTTC; CDR3: CCARDLTGTFSYNEQFF
length: 16; J: TRBJ1-1; D: -; size: -; V: TRBV20-1; DNA: TGCTGTGCTAGAGATTTGGGCCTGGGTCTCCTCGCTGAAGCTTTCTTT; CDR3: CCARDLGLGLLAEAFF
length: 16; J: TRBJ2-2; D: -; size: many; V: TRBV19; DNA: TGTGCCAGTAGTATCGGGCAGGGAAGCAACACCGGGGAGCTGTTTTTT; CDR3: CASSIGQGSNTGELFF
length: 15; J: TRBJ2-5; D: -; size: many; V: TRBV7-7; DNA: TGTGCTAGCAGCTCACTAGCTGCCCCACAAGAGTCCCAGTACTTC; CDR3: CASSSLAAPQESQYF
length: 17; J: TRBJ2-6; D: TRBD1; size: many; V: TRBV5-1; DNA: TGCGCCAGCAGCTTGTGGCAGGGGGCGCGAGGGGCCAACGTCCTGACTTTC; CDR3: CASSLWQGARGANVLTF
length: 14; J: TRBJ2-5; D: TRBD2; size: many; V: TRBV20-1; DNA: TGCAGTGCGCCCGAGCGGGGGCAGGGCGGGACCCAGTACTTC; CDR3: CSAPERGQGGTQYF
length: 14; J: TRBJ1-4; D: -; size: many; V: TRBV12-3/TRBV12-4; DNA: TGTGCCAGCAGGTCCTGGGACGCGGATGAAAAACTGTTTTTT; CDR3: CASRSWDADEKLFF
length: 12; J: TRBJ1-2; D: -; size: many; V: TRBV5-1; DNA: TGCGCCAGCAGATCGTCTAACTATGGCTACACCTTC; CDR3: CASRSSNYGYTF
length: 14; J: TRBJ1-4; D: -; size: many; V: TRBV12-3/TRBV12-4; DNA: TGTGCCAGCAGAACAGGGCTCGGTAATGAAAAACTGTTTTTT; CDR3: CASRTGLGNEKLFF
length: 16; J: TRBJ2-2; D: TRBD1; size: many; V: TRBV20-1; DNA: TGCAGTGCTAGACCCCGGGACAGGGGTAGCACCGGGGAGCTGTTTTTT; CDR3: CSARPRDRGSTGELFF
length: 14; J: TRBJ2-5; D: -; size: once; V: TRBV4-2; DNA: TGTGCCATCAGCCCTGGACAGCTACAAGAGACCCAGTACTTC; CDR3: CAISPGQLQETQYF
length: 14; J: TRBJ2-2; D: -; size: many; V: TRBV7-2; DNA: TGTGCCAGCAGCTTAGACAGGGTTTCCGGGGAGCTGTTTTTT; CDR3: CASSLDRVSGELFF
length: 16; J: TRBJ2-7; D: TRBD1; size: many; V: TRBV5-1; DNA: TGCGCCAGCAGCCTGGGACAGGGGGCGAGCTCCTACGAGCAGTACTTC; CDR3: CASSLGQGASSYEQYF
length: 13; J: TRBJ1-2; D: TRBD1; size: many; V: TRBV7-2; DNA: TGTGCCAGCAGCCTGGACAGGCTCTATGGCTACACCTTC; CDR3: CASSLDRLYGYTF
length: 16; J: TRBJ1-1; D: -; size: many; V: TRBV20-1; DNA: TGCAGTGCTAGCCGACACCTAGTAGCACCGAACACTGAAGCTTTCTTT; CDR3: CSASRHLVAPNTEAFF
length: 18; J: TRBJ2-3; D: TRBD2; size: many; V: TRBV11-2; DNA: TGTGCCAGCAGCTTGTTACTCGCCCGGACTAGGTTTCCAGATACGCAGTATTTT; CDR3: CASSLLLARTRFPDTQYF
length: 18; J: TRBJ2-2; D: -; size: few; V: TRBV11-2; DNA: TGTGCCAGCAGCTTAATGCACCCTAGTGGGTCGAACACCGGGGAGCTGTTTTTT; CDR3: CASSLMHPSGSNTGELFF
length: 16; J: TRBJ2-2; D: -; size: many; V: TRBV27; DNA: TGTGCCAGCAGTATTTTAGCGGTGACGAACACCGGGGAGCTGTTTTTT; CDR3: CASSILAVTNTGELFF
length: 15; J: TRBJ2-1; D: -; size: many; V: TRBV6-5; DNA: TGTGCCAGCAGTTACTCGCGGGGCTCCTACAATGAGCAGTTCTTC; CDR3: CASSYSRGSYNEQFF
length: 16; J: TRBJ2-3; D: TRBD2; size: many; V: TRBV7-9; DNA: TGTGCCAGCAGCACCCATCGAAGGGGAGGGACAGATACGCAGTATTTT; CDR3: CASSTHRRGGTDTQYF
length: 15; J: TRBJ1-5; D: -; size: many; V: TRBV20-1; DNA: TGCAGTGCTAGTCCCAGCGGATTGGGCAATCAGCCCCAGCATTTT; CDR3: CSASPSGLGNQPQHF
length: 13; J: TRBJ1-1; D: -; size: many; V: TRBV29-1; DNA: TGCAGCGTTGGGCCCGCGTCCGGGGCTGAAGCTTTCTTT; CDR3: CSVGPASGAEAFF
length: 14; J: TRBJ2-7; D: -; size: many; V: TRBV5-1; DNA: TGCGCCAGCAGCTTGGTATCGGTAGCCTACGAGCAGTACTTC; CDR3: CASSLVSVAYEQYF
length: 19; J: TRBJ2-3; D: -; size: many; V: TRBV10-2; DNA: TGCGCCAGCGGGGGCCGGGCGCTAAAGGGGTCCTTCAGCACAGATACGCAGTATTTT; CDR3: CASGGRALKGSFSTDTQYF
length: 15; J: TRBJ1-2; D: -; size: many; V: TRBV5-1; DNA: TGCGCCAGCAGCTTGGGGCAGAACCAAAACTATGGCTACACCTTC; CDR3: CASSLGQNQNYGYTF
length: 16; J: TRBJ2-5; D: -; size: many; V: TRBV27; DNA: TGTGCCAGCAGTTCTGCACCAGGGAAATTCGAAGAGACCCAGTACTTC; CDR3: CASSSAPGKFEETQYF